This TCR beta chain was found in a study of blood T cell repertoires in COVID-19. The CDR3 has 14 residues. Germline-derived CDR1 and CDR2 are KGHSH and LQKENI. The ends were cut back, 1 base at V and 5 bases at J, with 11 bases in the middle. In the authors' methods: Counts of nucleated cells, estimated from reference gene primer amplification, were obtained. Sequencing was performed with immunoSEQ multiplex PCR; in TCRdb, only in-frame clones are kept and a portion is missing. D and trimming come from the DNA, and the V and J calls and clone size come from that table. Of 250,000 to 300,000 clones in the sample, roughly 93% were seen once.

The clonotype originates from a woman in her 40s with acute COVID-19. The V and J genes are TRBV18 and TRBJ2-5; D not certain. The source material was PBMCs or T cells enriched from blood (not recorded which). This chain's CDR3 is CASSPRHLPETQYF. In DNA form, the CDR3 reads TGTGCCAGCTCACCACGACACCTCCCGGAGACCCAGTACTTC.